A single sample is the source of the 21 T cell receptor beta chains below, sequenced in a study of CD8 T cells in Susac syndrome. Random hexamers were used to reverse transcribe an amount of about 0.5 to 1 ug RNA. TCRdb fed the immunoSEQ multiplex PCR reads into MiXCR, producing one record per CDR3 protein. This sample yields around 170,000 distinct CDR3 sequences, of which approximately 94% are seen a single time; 0.075% to 0.1% belongs to the top ten. The source material was CD4+ T cells from PBMCs. All receptors derive from a human donor with Susac syndrome.

The chain has TRBV20-1 and TRBJ2-5; 10 positions agree with TRBD2. The CDR3 runs 12 residues. J was trimmed by 5 bases and V by 4 bases; bases with no gene match: 1. CDR1 and CDR2 (germline): DFQATT, SNEGSKA (reference sequence). The CDR3 spells CSAKRGGETQYF. The CDR3 nucleotides are TGCAGTGCTAAGCGGGGGGGGGAGACCCAGTACTTC.

This chain links TRBV11-2 with TRBJ2-3; no definite D call. Germline V lookup: CDR1 SGHAT, CDR2 FQNNGV. The CDR3 runs to 17 residues. V lost 2 bases, J lost 2 bases, and 17 bases lay in between. The chain's CDR3 is CASSLSLSSLLTDTQYF. CDR3 in DNA: TGTGCCAGCAGCTTAAGTCTTAGCAGCCTTCTCACAGATACGCAGTATTTT.

The chain joins TRBV15 to TRBJ1-3, with no clear D. There are 14 residues in the CDR3. Trimming removed 1 base at V and 0 bases at J, with 4 bases between. The germline gives CDR1 LNHNV, CDR2 YYDKDF (reference sequence). CDR3 DNA sequence: TGTGCCACCAGCAGAGCCCTCTCTGGAAACACCATATATTTT. It translates to CATSRALSGNTIYF.

The CDR3 coding sequence is TGTGCCAGCAGTTTGACCGGAGATTCTGGAAACACCATATATTTT. Its protein product is CASSLTGDSGNTIYF. The chain carries TRBV27 and TRBJ1-3; D unclear. CDR1 MNHEY and CDR2 SMNVEV come from the germline V gene (reference sequence). The CDR3 sequence is 15 residues long. Trimming removed 3 bases at V and 1 base at J, with 10 bases between.

The chain is built from TRBV20-1 and TRBJ2-7; TRBD1 matches at 10 bases. From germline, CDR1 is DFQATT and CDR2 SNEGSKA (reference sequence). The CDR3 is 12 residues long. With V trimmed by 5 bases and J by 6 bases, 4 bases remained unmatched. The CDR3 region has the DNA TGCAGTGCTTATGACAGGGGGCTCGAGCAGTACTTC. The encoded protein is CSAYDRGLEQYF.

This clonotype occurred once. The V gene is TRBV2, the J gene TRBJ2-2; TRBD2 matches at 7 bases. J lost 4 bases, V lost 4 bases, and 3 bases had no gene match. Germline assignment: CDR1 SNHLY and CDR2 FYNNEI. This CDR3 is 14 amino acids long. CDR3 in amino acids: CASSVQRGTGELFF. The CDR3 nucleotides read TGTGCCAGCAGTGTCCAGCGGGGCACCGGGGAGCTGTTTTTT.

The V call is TRBV20-1, the J call TRBJ2-7; 10 bases fit TRBD2. Losses at the gene ends were 6 bases for V and 2 bases for J; bases not matched to a gene: 7. This CDR3 is built from 14 residues. Germline CDR1 and CDR2: DFQATT and SNEGSKA (reference sequence). As DNA, the CDR3 is TGCAGTGCAAGCGGGACTAGCGAGCCCTACGAGCAGTACTTC. It yields the protein CSASGTSEPYEQYF.

The chain couples TRBV2 to TRBJ1-1; D unclear. This CDR3 is built from 11 residues. V was pared by 4 bases and J by 7 bases, with 7 bases between. Germline CDR1 is SNHLY and CDR2 is FYNNEI. For the CDR3, the DNA is TGTGCCAGCAGTGTTTCTATTGAAGCTTTCTTT. It specifies CASSVSIEAFF.

The chain uses TRBV12-3 or TRBV12-4 and TRBJ2-5, with D possibly being TRBD1 or TRBD2 (5 bases each). CDR3 length: 14 residues. Trimming removed 2 bases from V and 5 bases from J, with 12 bases in between. CDR3 protein: CASSLLSREETQYF. For the CDR3, the DNA is TGTGCCAGCAGTTTATTGTCCAGGGAGGAGACCCAGTACTTC.

This rearrangement joins TRBV7-9 to TRBJ1-1, with 8 bases aligning to TRBD1. This CDR3 is built from 15 residues. Germline trimming cut 7 bases from V and 3 bases from J; bases unmatched to any gene: 10. Germline CDR1 and CDR2: SEHNR and FQNEAQ (reference sequence). CDR3 loop: CASIRTGMAYTEAFF. CDR3 nucleotides: TGTGCCAGCATCAGGACAGGGATGGCTTACACTGAAGCTTTCTTT.

The chain links TRBV6-2 or TRBV6-3 to TRBJ1-1; D is undetermined. Trimming shortened V by 6 bases and J by 4 bases, and 12 bases separated the two germline ends. The CDR3 runs 13 residues. The V gene's germline CDR1 is MNHEY and CDR2 SVGEGT. DNA of the CDR3: TGTGCCAGCAGATTACTAGGGCGCACTGAAGCTTTCTTT. The encoded protein is CASRLLGRTEAFF.

This chain links TRBV4-1 with TRBJ1-2; the D gene is possibly TRBD1 (6 bases). V lost 8 bases to trimming and J lost 8 bases, with 15 bases between them. Germline-derived CDR1 and CDR2 are MGHRA and YSYEKL. There are 12 residues in the CDR3. CDR3 sequence (DNA): TGCGCCAGCGGGGGCCTCCCGCGAGGCTACACCTTC. Translated, it gives CASGGLPRGYTF.

This clonotype was found a few times. CDR3 residues: CASSVGATQYF. The CDR3 DNA reads TGTGCCAGCAGTGTTGGGGCCACGCAGTATTTT. The genes are TRBV2 and TRBJ2-3; perhaps TRBD1 as D (5 bases). V gave up 4 bases and J gave up 9 bases, with 8 bases separating them. Germline V CDR1 and CDR2: SNHLY, FYNNEI. The CDR3 totals 11 residues.

The chain links TRBV7-9 to TRBJ2-7, with D tentatively TRBD1 (5 bases). The CDR3 sequence is 14 residues long. The ends were cut back, 5 bases at V and 3 bases at J, with 14 bases in the middle. Germline CDR1 is SEHNR and CDR2 is FQNEAQ (reference sequence). The CDR3 DNA sequence: TGTGCCAGCAGCGGGCAGGGTAGATTCTACGAGCAGTACTTC. Translation: CASSGQGRFYEQYF.

V and J are TRBV12-3 or TRBV12-4 and TRBJ2-1; D remains ambiguous. Trimming shortened V by 0 bases and J by 8 bases, and 8 bases separated the two germline ends. This CDR3 has 13 amino acids. CDR3 residues: CASSLAAGYEQFF. The CDR3 nucleotides read TGTGCCAGCAGTTTAGCGGCCGGGTATGAGCAGTTCTTC.

The rearrangement uses TRBV30 and TRBJ1-2; 7 bases are shared with TRBD1. Germline V gene data show CDR1 as GTSNPN and CDR2 as SVGIG (reference sequence). With V trimmed by 4 bases and J by 4 bases, 3 bases remained unmatched. The CDR3 spans 12 residues. In DNA, the CDR3 is TGTGCCTGGAACAGGGGTGGCTATGGCTACACCTTC. Residues: CAWNRGGYGYTF.

V gene TRBV4-1 combines with J gene TRBJ2-4; D is undetermined. V was trimmed by 0 bases and J by 0 bases, leaving 12 bases between them. The CDR3 spans 17 residues. The V gene's germline CDR1 is MGHRA and CDR2 YSYEKL. For the CDR3, the DNA is TGCGCCAGCAGCCAAGAAACGACTGGCCTAGCCAAAAACATTCAGTACTTC. Translation gives CASSQETTGLAKNIQYF.

The CDR3 DNA reads TGTGCCAGCTCAGCGCCTAACTATGGCTACACCTTC. This translates into CASSAPNYGYTF. The chain joins TRBV18 to TRBJ1-2; no clear D. This CDR3 is built from 12 residues. The ends were cut back, 5 bases at V and 0 bases at J, with 4 bases in the middle. Germline V lookup: CDR1 KGHSH, CDR2 LQKENI. Full variable domain (missing parts from reference TRBV18 and TRBJ1-2): NAGVMQNPRHLVRRRGQEARLRCSPMKGHSHVYWYRQLPEEGLKFMVYLQKENIIDESGMPKERFSAEFPKEGPSILRIQQVVRGDSAAYFCASSAPNYGYTFGSGTRLTVV.

The J gene is TRBJ2-5, the V gene TRBV4-1; TRBD1 agrees at 7 bases. The CDR3 runs to 15 residues. The V and J ends lost 3 bases and 0 bases, in that order; junction bases with no gene match: 4. Germline loops: CDR1 MGHRA, CDR2 YSYEKL. As DNA, the CDR3 is TGCGCCAGCAGCCAGCCTGACAGGGACCAAGAGACCCAGTACTTC. Its protein is CASSQPDRDQETQYF.

The chain couples TRBV10-3 to TRBJ1-2, with 7 bases matching TRBD1. Per germline, CDR1 ENHRY and CDR2 SYGVKD. The CDR3 loop spans 14 amino acids. The junction had 9 bases not matched to a gene; V was cut back by 7 bases and J by 4 bases. CDR3 amino acids: CAINNQGGGYGYTF. The DNA for the CDR3 is TGTGCCATCAATAATCAGGGGGGAGGCTATGGCTACACCTTC.

The V call is TRBV15, the J call TRBJ2-3, with D maybe TRBD2 (5 bases). Germline V gene sequence: CDR1 LNHNV, CDR2 YYDKDF (reference sequence). The V end was cut by 7 bases, the J end by 1 base, with 9 bases between. CDR3 size: 13 residues. The CDR3 sequence is CATNRGGTDTQYF. The DNA for the CDR3 is TGTGCCACCAATCGGGGTGGCACAGATACGCAGTATTTT.